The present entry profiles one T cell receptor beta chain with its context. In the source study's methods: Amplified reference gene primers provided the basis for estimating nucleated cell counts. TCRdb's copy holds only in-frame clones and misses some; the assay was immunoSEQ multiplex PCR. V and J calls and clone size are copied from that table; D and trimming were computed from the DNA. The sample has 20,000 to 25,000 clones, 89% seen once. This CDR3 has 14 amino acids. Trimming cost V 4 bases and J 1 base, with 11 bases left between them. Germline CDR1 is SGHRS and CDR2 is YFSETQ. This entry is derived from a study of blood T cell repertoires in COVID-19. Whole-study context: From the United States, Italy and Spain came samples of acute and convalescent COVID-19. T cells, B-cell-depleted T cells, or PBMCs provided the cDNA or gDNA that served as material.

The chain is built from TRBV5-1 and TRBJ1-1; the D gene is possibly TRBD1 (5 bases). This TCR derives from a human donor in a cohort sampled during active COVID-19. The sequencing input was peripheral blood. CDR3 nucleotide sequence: TGCGCCAGCAGCCGGGGGACCGCGAACACTGAAGCTTTCTTT. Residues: CASSRGTANTEAFF. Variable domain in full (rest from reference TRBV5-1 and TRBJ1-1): KAGVTQTPRYLIKTRGQQVTLSCSPISGHRSVSWYQQTPGQGLQFLFEYFSETQRNKGNFPGRFSGRQFSNSRSEMNVSTLELGDSALYLCASSRGTANTEAFFGQGTRLTVV.